The rows below give T cell receptor beta chains drawn from one sample of a study of blood T cell repertoires in COVID-19. Only in-frame clones appear in the TCRdb table, and some are missing; sequencing was by immunoSEQ multiplex PCR. The profile shows about 200,000 clones, less than 90% of them singletons. Sequenced: peripheral blood. The receptors derive from a woman in her 70s with acute or convalescent COVID-19. CDR3s include the opening cysteine and the closing phenylalanine or tryptophan. D genes are given only for firm matches. A row's size may be missing; if present it is once, few, many or a size class.

J gene | D gene | V gene | clone size | CDR3 DNA | CDR3 protein
TRBJ2-1 | . | TRBV13 | once | TGTGCCAGCAGCTTAGGCGGGATAGCGGCACACAATGAGCAGTTCTTC | CASSLGGIAAHNEQFF
TRBJ1-1 | . | TRBV5-4 | . | TGTGCCAGCAGCTTGGACAGGGCGAACACTGAAGCTTTCTTT | CASSLDRANTEAFF
TRBJ1-2 | . | TRBV19 | few | TGTGCCAGTAGTCCCACCGGGGGGGCGAGAGGCTACACCTTC | CASSPTGGARGYTF
TRBJ1-3 | . | TRBV7-2 | few | TGTGCCAGCAGCTTAGTCCTCAGGGCTGGAAACACCATATATTTT | CASSLVLRAGNTIYF
TRBJ1-1 | . | TRBV28 | . | TGTGCCAGCAGTCCAGCTAAGGGGTCGCGGGAGAACACTGAAGCTTTCTTT | CASSPAKGSRENTEAFF
TRBJ2-7 | . | TRBV6-2/TRBV6-3 | . | TGTGCCAGCAGTCCCGGGACACCGTGGGGCGAGCAGTACTTC | CASSPGTPWGEQYF
TRBJ2-3 | TRBD2 | TRBV19 | . | TGTGCCAGTAGTATGCGGGGGGGCATAGTGGCAGATACGCAGTATTTT | CASSMRGGIVADTQYF
TRBJ1-3 | . | TRBV9 | . | TGTGCCAGCAGCGTAGATCCCAGGGCATCGTCCTCTGGAAACACCATATATTTT | CASSVDPRASSSGNTIYF
TRBJ2-1 | TRBD2 | TRBV4-2 | . | TGTGCCAGCAGCCAAGCGGGGGGAAACAATGAGCAGTTCTTC | CASSQAGGNNEQFF
TRBJ2-5 | TRBD2 | TRBV30 | . | TGTGCCTGGAGTGTCCCAACGCTTAGCGGGGGGGCAGAGACCCAGTACTTC | CAWSVPTLSGGAETQYF
TRBJ2-5 | . | TRBV28 | . | TGTGCCAGCGGAGGAGAGACCCAGTACTTC | CASGGETQYF
TRBJ2-7 | . | TRBV6-2/TRBV6-3 | . | TGTGCCAGCAGTTACTCGATGGCGGAGCGGAGGTCCTACGAGCAGTACTTC | CASSYSMAERRSYEQYF
TRBJ1-1 | . | TRBV12-3/TRBV12-4 | few | TGTGCCAGCAGTTTCCGTTTACTAACTGAAGCTTTCTTT | CASSFRLLTEAFF
TRBJ1-1 | . | TRBV11-2 | once | TGTGCCAGCAGCTTAGCGGGGTCGGTCACTGAAGCTTTCTTT | CASSLAGSVTEAFF
TRBJ1-2 | TRBD1 | TRBV7-9 | . | TGTGCCAGCAGCTTATCCGACAGGGTACGATTAGGCTACACCTTC | CASSLSDRVRLGYTF
TRBJ2-5 | TRBD1 | TRBV9 | . | TGTGCCAGCAGCGTAGTTCCGACAGGGGGGGAGACCCAGTACTTC | CASSVVPTGGETQYF
TRBJ2-7 | TRBD1 | TRBV5-1 | . | TGCGCCAGCAGCTTGGTTCGGGACAGCTCCTACGAGCAGTACTTC | CASSLVRDSSYEQYF
TRBJ2-7 | . | TRBV18 | once | TGTGCCAGCTCACTCAACAGCGAGCAGTACTTC | CASSLNSEQYF
TRBJ2-7 | TRBD1 | TRBV2 | . | TGTGCCAGCAGTGGAGGGACAGGGGGGTACTCTACCTCCTACGAGCAGTACTTC | CASSGGTGGYSTSYEQYF
TRBJ2-1 | TRBD2 | TRBV9 | . | TGTGCCAGCAAGACAGGAGCGGGAGGGTCCTACAATGAGCAGTTCTTC | CASKTGAGGSYNEQFF
TRBJ2-2 | TRBD1 | TRBV5-1 | . | TGCGCCAGCAGATTCGGACAGGGCCCCGGGGAGCTGTTTTTT | CASRFGQGPGELFF
TRBJ1-2 | . | TRBV5-1 | . | TGCGCCAGCAGCCCGGCTCTCGGAAGGGGGATAGATGGCTACACCTTC | CASSPALGRGIDGYTF
TRBJ2-2 | TRBD1 | TRBV2 | few | TGTGCCGGCAAGACAGGGCCCACCGGGGAGCTGTTTTTT | CAGKTGPTGELFF
TRBJ1-6 | . | TRBV28 | . | TGTGCCAGCAGTTTACCGGAAAGGGGCTCAAATTCACCCCTCCACTTT | CASSLPERGSNSPLHF
TRBJ2-1 | TRBD2 | TRBV12-5 | . | TGTGCTAGTGGTCCCCCTGGGGGGGCCTACAATGAGCAGTTCTTC | CASGPPGGAYNEQFF
TRBJ2-2 | . | TRBV9 | . | TGTGCCAGCAAACAGAATACGAACACCGGGGAGCTGTTTTTT | CASKQNTNTGELFF
TRBJ1-2 | . | TRBV7-9 | . | TGTGCCAGCAGCTTAGGGGGGAGGGTTGGCTACACCTTC | CASSLGGRVGYTF
TRBJ1-1 | . | TRBV19 | . | TGTGCCAGTAGTATTGGTTTCAGGGAAGCTTTCTTT | CASSIGFREAFF
TRBJ1-2 | . | TRBV3-1/TRBV3-2 | . | TGTGCCAGCAGCCAAGATGCGGGGAGAGGTGGCTACACCTTC | CASSQDAGRGGYTF
TRBJ1-1 | TRBD1 | TRBV5-4 | . | TGTGCCAGCAGCCCGACGGGGGACAGGGGGTTTGGAGCTTTCTTT | CASSPTGDRGFGAFF
TRBJ1-2 | TRBD1 | TRBV9 | . | TGTGCCAGCAAAGGGGGCAAAGGCTATGGCTACACCTTC | CASKGGKGYGYTF
TRBJ1-4 | TRBD1 | TRBV2 | . | TGTGCCAGCAGTATAGACAGGGGGAATGAAAAACTGTTTTTT | CASSIDRGNEKLFF
TRBJ2-2 | . | TRBV14 | . | TGTGCCAGCAGCTGGACAGTTTCCGGGGAGCTGTTTTTT | CASSWTVSGELFF
TRBJ2-2 | . | TRBV7-9 | . | TGTGCCAGCAGACCTGGGACTGCCACCGGGGAGCTGTTTTTT | CASRPGTATGELFF
TRBJ1-4 | . | TRBV19 | . | TGTGCCGCGGGACGGCCGGCCTCATTTGAAAAACTGTTTTTT | CAAGRPASFEKLFF
TRBJ2-6 | . | TRBV11-2 | once | TGTGCCAGCAGCCCCAGTTGGAGGGCTGGGGCCAACGTCCTGACTTTC | CASSPSWRAGANVLTF
TRBJ2-7 | TRBD1 | TRBV5-4 | . | TGTGCCAGCAGCAAGCGACAGGGGACGGACGAGCAGTACTTC | CASSKRQGTDEQYF
TRBJ2-6 | TRBD1 | TRBV28 | . | TGTGCCAGCAGTTCCTTATATGGGGACAGCTTATTACCCTCTGGGGCCAACGTCCTGACTTTC | CASSSLYGDSLLPSGANVLTF
TRBJ1-4 | . | TRBV4-1 | . | TGCGCCAGCAGCCAGAGAGAGACAGACGGAGGGGAAAAACTGTTTTTT | CASSQRETDGGEKLFF
TRBJ2-2 | TRBD2 | TRBV9 | . | TGTGCCAGCAGCGTGCAAGGAACTAGCGGGGGGGCGACCACCGGGGAGCTGTTTTTT | CASSVQGTSGGATTGELFF
TRBJ2-3 | TRBD2 | TRBV27 | . | TGTGCCAGCGGACTACTAGCGGGGGGGACAGATACGCAGTATTTT | CASGLLAGGTDTQYF
TRBJ1-5 | . | TRBV19 | . | TGTGCCAGTAGTACAGCCGGGACACACAATCAGCCCCAGCATTTT | CASSTAGTHNQPQHF
TRBJ2-7 | TRBD1 | TRBV4-1 | . | TGCGCCAGCAGCCGACCGGACAGGCGACCTTACGAGCAGTACTTC | CASSRPDRRPYEQYF
TRBJ2-2 | TRBD2 | TRBV9 | . | TGTGCCAGCAGCGTGTTAAGCGGGGGAGCGAACACCGGGGAGCTGTTTTTT | CASSVLSGGANTGELFF
TRBJ1-2 | TRBD1 | TRBV11-2 | . | TGTGCCAGCAGCTTAGCGTTAGGACAGGGGATGAGTGGCTACACCTTC | CASSLALGQGMSGYTF
TRBJ2-4 | . | TRBV5-4 | once | TGTGCCAGCAGTGAGTGGGGAGTGACCATTCAGTACTTC | CASSEWGVTIQYF
TRBJ1-5 | TRBD1 | TRBV7-7 | . | TGTGCTAGCAGCTTAGTGTTCCTGGCAGGGGGGAATCAGCCCCAGCATTTT | CASSLVFLAGGNQPQHF
TRBJ2-7 | TRBD2 | TRBV28 | . | TGTGCCAGCAGTAAACTAGCGCCCCCCCACGAGCAGTACTTC | CASSKLAPPHEQYF
TRBJ2-3 | . | TRBV19 | . | TGTGCCAGTAGTATAAAAGCTAGCACAGATACGCAGTATTTT | CASSIKASTDTQYF
TRBJ2-1 | . | TRBV2 | . | TGTGCCAGCAGTGCCTTAGTATACAATGAGCAGTTCTTC | CASSALVYNEQFF
TRBJ1-3 | . | TRBV4-3 | . | TGCGCCAGCAGCCAAGGGCCCCTCTCTGGAAACACCATATATTTT | CASSQGPLSGNTIYF
TRBJ1-1 | TRBD1 | TRBV2 | . | TGTGCCAGCACCGGGACAGGGAGGAACACTGAAGCTTTCTTT | CASTGTGRNTEAFF
TRBJ2-1 | . | TRBV15 | few | TGTGCCACCAGCAGCCCGGACAGCCTGGGCCACAATGAGCAGTTCTTC | CATSSPDSLGHNEQFF
TRBJ2-7 | . | TRBV28 | few | TGTGCCAGCTACAGGGATTTCAGCGAGCAGTACTTC | CASYRDFSEQYF
TRBJ2-4 | . | TRBV9 | . | TGTGCCAGCAGCGTAGCCGGTGCTCGAGAAAACATTCAGTACTTC | CASSVAGARENIQYF
TRBJ2-7 | TRBD2 | TRBV7-3 | . | TGTGCCAGCAGCTTAACTCGGACTAGCGGGATCTACGAGCAGTACTTC | CASSLTRTSGIYEQYF
TRBJ2-7 | TRBD1 | TRBV9 | . | TGTGCCAGCAGCACACAGGGGAATGGGGCCGAGCAGTACTTC | CASSTQGNGAEQYF